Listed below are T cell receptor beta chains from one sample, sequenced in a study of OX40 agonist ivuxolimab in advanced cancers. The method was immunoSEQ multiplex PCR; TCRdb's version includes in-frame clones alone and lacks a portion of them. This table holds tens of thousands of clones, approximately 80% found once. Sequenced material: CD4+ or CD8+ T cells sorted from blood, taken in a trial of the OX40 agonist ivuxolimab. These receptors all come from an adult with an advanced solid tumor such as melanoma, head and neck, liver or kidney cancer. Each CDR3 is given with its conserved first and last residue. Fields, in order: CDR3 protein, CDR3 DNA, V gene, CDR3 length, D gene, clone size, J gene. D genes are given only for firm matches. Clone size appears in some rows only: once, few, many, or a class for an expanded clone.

CASSFSSSSYNEQFF TGTGCCAGCAGCTTCTCTAGTAGCTCCTACAATGAGCAGTTCTTC TRBV7-8 15 NA once TRBJ2-1
CAWSVLGIGGREAFF TGTGCCTGGAGTGTACTTGGGATCGGGGGGAGAGAAGCTTTCTTT TRBV30 15 NA NA TRBJ1-1
CASSSSLAGGNTGELFF TGTGCCAGCAGTTCAAGCCTAGCGGGAGGGAACACCGGGGAGCTGTTTTTT TRBV28 17 TRBD2 NA TRBJ2-2
CASSLSSGVTGELFF TGTGCCAGCAGCTTATCATCAGGGGTCACCGGGGAGCTGTTTTTT TRBV7-7 15 NA few TRBJ2-2
CASSLQTGPYGYTF TGTGCCAGCAGTTTACAGACGGGGCCTTATGGCTACACCTTC TRBV28 14 NA NA TRBJ1-2
CSVDFSASETQYF TGCAGCGTTGACTTCAGCGCGTCCGAGACCCAGTACTTC TRBV29-1 13 NA NA TRBJ2-5
CASSFWQYEQYF TGTGCCAGCAGCTTCTGGCAGTACGAGCAGTACTTC TRBV5-6 12 NA NA TRBJ2-7
CASGEEAYNEQFF TGTGCCAGCGGGGAGGAAGCCTACAATGAGCAGTTCTTC TRBV6-1 13 NA NA TRBJ2-1
CASSFTSLNTEAFF TGTGCCAGCAGCTTTACCAGTTTGAACACTGAAGCTTTCTTT TRBV9 14 NA few TRBJ1-1
CASSHGQGGSGELFF TGCGCCAGCAGCCATGGACAGGGAGGCTCCGGGGAGCTGTTTTTT TRBV4-3 15 TRBD1 NA TRBJ2-2
CSGGDVDTEAFF TGCAGCGGGGGGGACGTGGACACTGAAGCTTTCTTT TRBV29-1 12 NA NA TRBJ1-1
CASSLGPDRGLFF TGTGCCAGCAGCTTAGGACCCGACCGGGGGCTGTTTTTT TRBV7-2 13 NA few TRBJ2-2
CAWSRGQGRETQYF TGTGCCTGGAGTCGGGGACAGGGGCGTGAGACCCAGTACTTC TRBV30 14 TRBD1 NA TRBJ2-5
CASSFQGLAGTDTQYF TGTGCCAGCAGCTTCCAGGGGTTAGCGGGCACAGATACGCAGTATTTT TRBV7-2 16 NA NA TRBJ2-3
CASSLRTKGGEQYF TGTGCCAGCAGCTTGAGGACGAAGGGGGGGGAGCAGTACTTC TRBV7-8 14 NA NA TRBJ2-7
CASSTQGADTEAFF TGTGCCAGCTCAACTCAGGGGGCGGACACTGAAGCTTTCTTT TRBV18 14 TRBD1 few TRBJ1-1
CASSPGSGHYNEQFF TGTGCCAGCAGCCCAGGTAGCGGGCACTACAATGAGCAGTTCTTC TRBV7-3 15 TRBD2 once TRBJ2-1
CASSTPGKGQLFF TGTGCCAGCAGCACCCCTGGGAAAGGGCAACTGTTTTTT TRBV2 13 NA NA TRBJ1-4
CASSTISTGAGEAFF TGTGCCAGCAGCACGATTTCCACAGGGGCTGGCGAAGCTTTCTTT TRBV11-3 15 TRBD1 NA TRBJ1-1
CASSQEVGDPGREQFF TGCGCCAGCAGCCAAGAAGTCGGCGATCCGGGACGGGAGCAGTTCTTC TRBV4-3 16 NA NA TRBJ2-1
CASSGSGGEAFF TGTGCCAGCAGTGGTTCAGGCGGTGAAGCTTTCTTT TRBV2 12 NA NA TRBJ1-1
CASSPPVRAKNIQYF TGTGCCAGCTCACCACCGGTCCGAGCCAAAAACATTCAGTACTTC TRBV18 15 NA NA TRBJ2-4
CASSSSGTLESNEQFF TGTGCCAGCAGCTCTTCCGGGACACTTGAGTCAAATGAGCAGTTCTTC TRBV13 16 NA NA TRBJ2-1
CASSPVGRRTQETQYF TGTGCCAGCTCACCAGTGGGAAGGAGAACTCAAGAGACCCAGTACTTC TRBV18 16 NA NA TRBJ2-5
CATRSGRGSYNEQFF TGTGCCACCAGAAGCGGGAGGGGGTCCTACAATGAGCAGTTCTTC TRBV15 15 TRBD2 NA TRBJ2-1
CASGRDSHYNEQFF TGTGCCTCGGGTAGGGACAGCCACTACAATGAGCAGTTCTTC TRBV10-3 14 TRBD1 NA TRBJ2-1
CASSEIAGALDTQYF TGTGCCAGCAGTGAGATAGCGGGAGCTTTAGATACGCAGTATTTT TRBV6-9 15 TRBD2 NA TRBJ2-3